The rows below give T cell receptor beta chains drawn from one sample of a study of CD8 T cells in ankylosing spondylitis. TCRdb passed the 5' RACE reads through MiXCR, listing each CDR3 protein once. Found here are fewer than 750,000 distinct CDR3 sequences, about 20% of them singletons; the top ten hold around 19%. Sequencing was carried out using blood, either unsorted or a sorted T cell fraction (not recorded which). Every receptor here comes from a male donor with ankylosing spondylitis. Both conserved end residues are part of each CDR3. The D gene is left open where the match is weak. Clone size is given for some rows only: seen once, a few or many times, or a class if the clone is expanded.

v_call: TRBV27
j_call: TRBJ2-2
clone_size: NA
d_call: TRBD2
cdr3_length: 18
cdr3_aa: CASRGGLAGSENTGELFF
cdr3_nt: TGTGCCAGCCGGGGTGGACTAGCGGGTTCAGAGAACACCGGGGAGCTGTTTTTT

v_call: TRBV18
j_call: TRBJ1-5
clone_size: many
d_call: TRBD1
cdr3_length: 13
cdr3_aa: CASSRGQNQPQHF
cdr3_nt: TGTGCCAGCTCACGGGGACAGAATCAGCCCCAGCATTTT

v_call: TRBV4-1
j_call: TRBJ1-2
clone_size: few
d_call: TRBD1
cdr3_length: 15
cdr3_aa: CASSQDSGQGYGYTF
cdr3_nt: TGCGCCAGCAGCCAAGATTCCGGACAGGGTTATGGCTACACCTTC

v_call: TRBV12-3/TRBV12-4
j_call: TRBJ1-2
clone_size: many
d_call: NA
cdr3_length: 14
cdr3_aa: CASSPDGSNYGYTF
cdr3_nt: TGTGCCAGCAGTCCAGATGGATCTAACTATGGCTACACCTTC

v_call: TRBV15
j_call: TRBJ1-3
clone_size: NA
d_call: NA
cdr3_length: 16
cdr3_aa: CATSLTRANSGNTIYF
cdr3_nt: TGTGCCACCTCCCTGACTCGGGCTAACTCTGGAAACACCATATATTTT

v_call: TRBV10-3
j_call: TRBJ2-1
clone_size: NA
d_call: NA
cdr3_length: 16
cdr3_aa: CAITGTYAGSYNEQFF
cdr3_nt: TGTGCCATCACCGGGACCTACGCAGGCTCCTACAATGAGCAGTTCTTC

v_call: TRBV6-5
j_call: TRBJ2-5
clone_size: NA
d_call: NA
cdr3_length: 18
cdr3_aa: CASSYSNAAGPHQETQYF
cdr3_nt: TGTGCCAGCAGTTACTCAAATGCGGCAGGACCCCACCAAGAGACCCAGTACTTC

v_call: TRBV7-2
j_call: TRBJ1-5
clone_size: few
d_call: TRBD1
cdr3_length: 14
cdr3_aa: CASSPGTGVQPQHF
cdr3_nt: TGTGCCAGCAGCCCCGGGACAGGGGTTCAGCCCCAGCATTTT

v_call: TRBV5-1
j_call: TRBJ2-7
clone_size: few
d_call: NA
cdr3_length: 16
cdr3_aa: CASSLAGARENHEQYF
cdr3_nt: TGCGCCAGCAGCTTGGCAGGGGCAAGGGAAAACCACGAGCAGTACTTC

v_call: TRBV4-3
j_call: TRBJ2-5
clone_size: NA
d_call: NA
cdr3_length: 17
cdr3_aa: CASSQEGVSTLKETQYF
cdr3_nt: TGCGCCAGCAGCCAAGAGGGGGTCTCCACCCTAAAAGAGACCCAGTACTTC

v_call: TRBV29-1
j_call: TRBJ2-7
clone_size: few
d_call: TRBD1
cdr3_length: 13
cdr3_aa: CSAGPGGSYEQYF
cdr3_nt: TGCAGCGCCGGACCAGGGGGATCCTACGAGCAGTACTTC

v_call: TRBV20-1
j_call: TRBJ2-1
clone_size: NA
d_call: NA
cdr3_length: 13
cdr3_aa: CSARDFLSDEQFF
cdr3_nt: TGCAGTGCTAGAGATTTTCTTAGCGATGAGCAGTTCTTC

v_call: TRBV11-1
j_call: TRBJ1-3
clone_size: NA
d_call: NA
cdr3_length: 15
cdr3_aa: CASSATWVSGNTIYF
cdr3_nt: TGTGCCAGCAGCGCGACGTGGGTCTCTGGAAACACCATATATTTT

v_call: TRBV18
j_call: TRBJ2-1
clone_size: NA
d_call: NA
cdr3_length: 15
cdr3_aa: CTSSPLVGSYNEQFF
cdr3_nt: TGTACCAGCTCACCCCTGGTGGGCTCCTACAATGAGCAGTTCTTC

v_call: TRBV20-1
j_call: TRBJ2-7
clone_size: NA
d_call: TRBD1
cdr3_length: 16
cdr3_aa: CSARGTPGQGLGEQYF
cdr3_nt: TGCAGTGCTAGAGGAACCCCGGGACAGGGACTCGGCGAGCAGTACTTC

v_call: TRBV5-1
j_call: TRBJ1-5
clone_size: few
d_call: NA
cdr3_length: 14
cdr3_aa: CASSLGEGDQPQHF
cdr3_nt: TGCGCCAGCAGCCTGGGTGAGGGTGATCAGCCCCAGCATTTT

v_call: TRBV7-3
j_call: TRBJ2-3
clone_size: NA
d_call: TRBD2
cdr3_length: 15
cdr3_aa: CASSPVAGYTDTQYF
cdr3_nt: TGTGCCAGCAGCCCTGTAGCGGGGTACACAGATACGCAGTATTTT

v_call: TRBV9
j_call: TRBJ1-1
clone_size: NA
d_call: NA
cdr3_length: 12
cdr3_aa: CASSATGYEAFF
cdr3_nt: TGTGCCAGCAGCGCTACAGGATATGAAGCTTTCTTT

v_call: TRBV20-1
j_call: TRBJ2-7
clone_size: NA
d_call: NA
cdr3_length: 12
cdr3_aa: CSARPSLNEQYF
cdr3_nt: TGCAGTGCCCGGCCTTCTCTCAACGAGCAGTACTTC

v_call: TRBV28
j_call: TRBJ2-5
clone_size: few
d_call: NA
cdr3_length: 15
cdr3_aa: CASSSWETREETQYF
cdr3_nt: TGTGCCAGCAGTTCTTGGGAAACTAGGGAAGAGACCCAGTACTTC

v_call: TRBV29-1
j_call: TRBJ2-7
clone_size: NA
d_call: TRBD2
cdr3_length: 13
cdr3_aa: CSVRTSGDYEQYF
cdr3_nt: TGCAGCGTCAGGACTAGCGGAGACTACGAGCAGTACTTC

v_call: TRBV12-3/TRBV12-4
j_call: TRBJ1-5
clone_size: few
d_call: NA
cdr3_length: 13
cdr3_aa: CASLGTSNQPQHF
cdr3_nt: TGTGCCAGCCTTGGGACAAGCAATCAGCCCCAGCATTTT

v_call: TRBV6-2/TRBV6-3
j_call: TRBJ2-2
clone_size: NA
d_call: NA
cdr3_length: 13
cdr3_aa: CASMTPTSGELFF
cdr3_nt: TGTGCCAGCATGACCCCAACGTCCGGGGAGCTGTTTTTT

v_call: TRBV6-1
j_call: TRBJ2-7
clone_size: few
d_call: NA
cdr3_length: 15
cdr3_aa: CASRSRTPSTYEQYF
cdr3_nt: TGTGCCAGCAGAAGCAGGACACCGAGCACCTACGAGCAGTACTTC

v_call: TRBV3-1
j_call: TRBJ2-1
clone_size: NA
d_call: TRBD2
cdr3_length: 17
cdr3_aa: CASSPLEGAGVYNEQFF
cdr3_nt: TGTGCCAGCAGCCCCCTCGAGGGAGCGGGAGTTTACAATGAGCAGTTCTTC

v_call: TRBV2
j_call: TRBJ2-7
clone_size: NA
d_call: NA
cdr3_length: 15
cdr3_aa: CASSGGPRDTYEQYF
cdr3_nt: TGTGCCAGCAGTGGGGGCCCCAGGGACACCTACGAGCAGTACTTC

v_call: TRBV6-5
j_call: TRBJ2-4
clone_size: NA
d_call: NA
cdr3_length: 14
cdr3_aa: CASSSPGGKNIQYF
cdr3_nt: TGTGCCAGCAGTTCCCCCGGTGGGAAAAACATTCAGTACTTC

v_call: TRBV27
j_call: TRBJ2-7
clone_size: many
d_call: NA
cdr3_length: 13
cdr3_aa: CASSLGVGYEQYF
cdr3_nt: TGTGCCAGCAGTTTAGGGGTGGGGTACGAGCAGTACTTC

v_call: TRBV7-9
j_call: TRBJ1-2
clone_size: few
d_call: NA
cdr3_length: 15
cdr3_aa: CASSPLGGLSYGYTF
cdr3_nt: TGTGCCAGCAGCCCTCTAGGCGGACTAAGCTATGGCTACACCTTC

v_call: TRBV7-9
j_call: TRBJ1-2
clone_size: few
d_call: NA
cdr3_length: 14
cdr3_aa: CASSLVTGFGGYTF
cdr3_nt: TGTGCCAGCAGCTTAGTCACGGGGTTCGGTGGCTACACCTTC

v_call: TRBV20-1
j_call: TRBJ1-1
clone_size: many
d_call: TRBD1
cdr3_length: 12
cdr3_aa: CSATGQGSEAFF
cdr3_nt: TGCAGTGCTACGGGACAGGGGTCCGAAGCTTTCTTT

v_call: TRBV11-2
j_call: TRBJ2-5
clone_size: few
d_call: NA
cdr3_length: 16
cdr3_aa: CASSFGQKTYQETQYF
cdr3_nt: TGTGCCAGCAGCTTCGGACAGAAAACGTACCAAGAGACCCAGTACTTC

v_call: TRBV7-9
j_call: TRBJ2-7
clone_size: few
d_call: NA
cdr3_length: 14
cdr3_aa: CASSLLALAHEQYF
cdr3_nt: TGTGCCAGCAGCTTACTAGCCTTAGCCCACGAGCAGTACTTC

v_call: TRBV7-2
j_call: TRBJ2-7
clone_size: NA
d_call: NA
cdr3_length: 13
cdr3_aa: CASSLGRGWEQYF
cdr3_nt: TGTGCCAGCAGCTTAGGTCGGGGGTGGGAGCAGTACTTC

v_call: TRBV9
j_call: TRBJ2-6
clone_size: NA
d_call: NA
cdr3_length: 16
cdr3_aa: CASSPQGSSGANVLTF
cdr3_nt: TGTGCCAGCAGCCCTCAGGGCAGCTCTGGGGCCAACGTCCTGACTTTC

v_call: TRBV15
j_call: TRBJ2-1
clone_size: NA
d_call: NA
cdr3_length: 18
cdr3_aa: CATSRGSGVSGANNEQFF
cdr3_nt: TGTGCCACCAGCCGTGGGTCAGGGGTGAGCGGGGCGAACAATGAGCAGTTCTTC

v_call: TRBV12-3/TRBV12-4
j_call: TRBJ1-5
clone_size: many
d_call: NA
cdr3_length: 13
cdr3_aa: CASSFGFKQPQHF
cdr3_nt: TGTGCCAGCAGTTTTGGGTTTAAGCAGCCCCAGCATTTT

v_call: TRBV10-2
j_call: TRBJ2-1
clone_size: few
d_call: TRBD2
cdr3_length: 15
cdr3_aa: CASSLLAGGANEQFF
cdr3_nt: TGCGCCAGCAGCCTACTAGCGGGGGGGGCCAATGAGCAGTTCTTC

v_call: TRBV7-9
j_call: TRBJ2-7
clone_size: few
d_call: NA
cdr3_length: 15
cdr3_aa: CASSLGQGFSYEQYF
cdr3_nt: TGTGCCAGCAGCTTAGGGCAGGGGTTCTCCTACGAGCAGTACTTC

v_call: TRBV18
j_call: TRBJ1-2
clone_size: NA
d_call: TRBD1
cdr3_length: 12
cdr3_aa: CASSRDREGYTF
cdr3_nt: TGTGCCAGCTCACGGGACAGGGAAGGCTACACCTTC

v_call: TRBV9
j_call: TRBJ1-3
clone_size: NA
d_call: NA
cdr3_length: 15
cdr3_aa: CASSAGWNPGNTIYF
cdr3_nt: TGTGCCAGCAGCGCCGGATGGAATCCCGGAAACACCATATATTTT

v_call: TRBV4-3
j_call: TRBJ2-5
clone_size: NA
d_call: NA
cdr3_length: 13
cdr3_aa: CASSWTTQETQYF
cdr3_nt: TGCGCCAGCAGCTGGACAACCCAAGAGACCCAGTACTTC

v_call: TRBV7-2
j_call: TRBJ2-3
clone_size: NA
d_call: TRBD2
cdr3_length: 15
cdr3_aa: CASTRASGSTDTQYF
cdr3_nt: TGTGCCAGCACCCGTGCTAGCGGGAGCACAGATACGCAGTATTTT

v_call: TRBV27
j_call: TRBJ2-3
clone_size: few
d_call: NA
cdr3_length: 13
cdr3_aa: CASRGPFTDTQYF
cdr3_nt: TGTGCCAGCAGGGGTCCCTTCACAGATACGCAGTATTTT